The 12 T cell receptor beta chains presented below share a single source sample, sequenced in a study of blood T cell repertoires in COVID-19. The table came from immunoSEQ multiplex PCR; TCRdb's copy has only in-frame clones and leaves some out. This sample carries over 110,000 clones, approximately 84% of them seen once, and the ten largest clones take roughly 4%. Sequenced sample: PBMCs or T cells enriched from blood (not recorded which). The receptors were gathered from a man aged 45-65 years in a cohort exposed to, infected with or recovered from COVID-19 (not recorded which).

The J gene is TRBJ2-7, the V gene TRBV3-1 (or the pseudogene TRBV3-2), with TRBD2 matching 7 bases. After removal of 1 base from V and 2 bases from J, the junction contained 8 bases not matched to a gene. CDR1 is LGHDT, CDR2 YNNKEL, per germline (reference sequence). The CDR3 loop spans 16 amino acids. CDR3 amino acids: CASSQVPSGYPYEQYF. In DNA, the CDR3 is TGTGCCAGCAGCCAAGTGCCTAGCGGATATCCCTACGAGCAGTACTTC.

V usage is TRBV5-4 and J usage is TRBJ2-5; 11 bases map to TRBD2. The CDR3 is made up of 16 amino acids. Germline values: CDR1 SGHNT, CDR2 YYREEE (reference sequence). V was pared by 3 bases and J by 6 bases, with 10 bases of the junction left unmatched. CDR3: CASSSVGLAGLQTQYF. The CDR3 DNA sequence: TGTGCCAGCAGCTCCGTTGGACTAGCGGGCCTGCAGACCCAGTACTTC.

The V call is TRBV30, the J call TRBJ1-5, with TRBD1 matching 8 bases. Trimming took 0 bases from V and 4 from J; bases not matched to a gene: 8. The CDR3 has 16 amino acids. Germline loops: CDR1 GTSNPN, CDR2 SVGIG (reference sequence). Here the CDR3 reads CAWSVRAGGLNQPQHF. Written as DNA, the CDR3 is TGTGCCTGGAGTGTACGGGCAGGGGGCCTTAATCAGCCCCAGCATTTT.

The chain joins TRBV5-4 to TRBJ2-5, with 7 positions matching TRBD2. V lost 1 base to trimming and J lost 5 bases; unmatched junction nucleotides: 2. The CDR3 loop spans 13 amino acids. CDR1 SGHNT and CDR2 YYREEE come from the germline V gene (reference sequence). This CDR3 reads CASSLMGGETQYF. The CDR3 DNA follows: TGTGCCAGCAGCTTGATGGGAGGGGAGACCCAGTACTTC.

CDR3 nucleotides: TGTGCCACTTACATGAACACTGAAGCTTTCTTT. It is translated as CATYMNTEAFF. The chain carries TRBV19 and TRBJ1-1, with D unclear. Trimming took 10 bases from V and 0 from J, leaving 6 bases between them. Germline V gives CDR1 LNHDA, CDR2 SQIVND (reference sequence). This CDR3 is 11 amino acids long.

The chain uses TRBV9 and TRBJ2-5; TRBD2 is a possible D gene (7 bases). The length of the CDR3 is 15 residues. Germline CDR1 and CDR2: SGDLS and YYNGEE. V was shortened by 0 bases and J by 5 bases, with 14 bases between the two germline ends. CDR3 region: CASSVDGGGGETQYF. Written as DNA, the CDR3 is TGTGCCAGCAGCGTAGACGGCGGGGGCGGGGAGACCCAGTACTTC.

This chain joins TRBV11-2 and TRBJ2-5; tentatively, D is TRBD1 (6 bases). CDR1 and CDR2 from the germline V gene are SGHAT and FQNNGV. The V end lost 4 bases, the J end lost 1 base, and 10 bases lay between the germline ends. This CDR3 contains 14 residues. The CDR3 is CASSWGQVQETQYF. The CDR3 DNA reads TGTGCCAGCAGCTGGGGACAAGTCCAAGAGACCCAGTACTTC.

The chain combines TRBV7-2 with TRBJ2-1, with 7 bases aligning to TRBD2. The germline CDR1 and CDR2 sequences are SGHTA and FQGNSA. There are 17 residues in the CDR3. The ends lost 4 bases at V and 9 bases at J; junction bases unmatched: 18. The CDR3 here is CASSSSSRAGVNSEQFF. The CDR3, as DNA: TGTGCCAGCAGCTCGTCTTCTCGCGCGGGAGTAAATAGTGAGCAGTTCTTC.

The chain couples TRBV4-1 to TRBJ2-7; TRBD2 aligns across 8 bases. CDR3 size: 18 residues. Germline lookup yields CDR1 MGHRA and CDR2 YSYEKL. Trimming took 0 bases from V and 3 from J; bases not matched to a gene: 13. In nucleotides, the CDR3 is TGCGCCAGCAGCCAAGATCCTTTGACGGGGGGGAGTGTCTACGAGCAGTACTTC. Protein sequence: CASSQDPLTGGSVYEQYF.

This clone came up a few times. The chain has TRBV9 and TRBJ1-3, with 8 bases aligning to TRBD1. Germline V gene lookup returns CDR1 SGDLS and CDR2 YYNGEE. There are 16 residues in the CDR3. J lost 2 bases, V lost 1 base, and 5 bases had no gene match. DNA of the CDR3: TGTGCCAGCAGCGTAACCGCGGACAGGGCTGGAAACACCATATATTTT. This gives the protein CASSVTADRAGNTIYF.

This clone has a handful of counts. The chain links TRBV11-2 to TRBJ2-7; perhaps TRBD2 as D (6 bases). The CDR3 covers 15 residues. From germline, CDR1 is SGHAT and CDR2 FQNNGV. Trimming cost V 3 bases and J 2 bases, with 14 bases left between them. The CDR3 loop is CASSLGQGGPYEQYF. CDR3 bases: TGTGCCAGCAGCTTGGGGCAGGGAGGTCCCTACGAGCAGTACTTC. Looking up the rest from reference TRBV11-2 and TRBJ2-7 gives the full variable domain: EAGVAQSPRYKIIEKRQSVAFWCNPISGHATLYWYQQILGQGPKLLIQFQNNGVVDDSQLPKDRFSAERLKGVDSTLKIQPAKLEDSAVYLCASSLGQGGPYEQYFGPGTRLTVT.

The sample holds one count of this clone. The chain employs TRBV10-1 and TRBJ2-1; perhaps TRBD2 as D (7 bases). Trimming took off 3 bases at V and 15 bases at J, with 18 bases between the two ends. The CDR3 has 13 residues. Germline assignment: CDR1 WNHNN and CDR2 SYGVQD (reference sequence). This chain's CDR3 is CASSDPGGGGTFF. CDR3 nucleotide sequence: TGCGCCAGCAGTGACCCTGGAGGGGGGGGCACGTTCTTC.